The 5 T cell receptor beta chains reported below all come from one sample, sequenced in a study of blood T cell repertoires in COVID-19. The protocol was immunoSEQ multiplex PCR, while the TCRdb copy is restricted to in-frame clones and leaves out a portion. The repertoire consists of under 150,000 clones, with more than 60% occurring once and the leading ten covering roughly 13%. Specimen: peripheral blood. The receptors come from a man older than 75 with acute or convalescent COVID-19.

This clone occurred a few times. The chain is built from TRBV2 and TRBJ2-5; 13 nucleotides align to TRBD2. V lost 6 bases and J lost 2; bases outside the gene matches: 3. The CDR3 sequence is 15 residues long. Germline V lookup: CDR1 SNHLY, CDR2 FYNNEI. The CDR3 reads CASRPTSGGQETQYF. In DNA, the CDR3 is TGTGCCAGCAGGCCGACTAGCGGGGGGCAAGAGACCCAGTACTTC.

A few counts support this clone. The chain combines TRBV28 with TRBJ2-5, with no clear D. Germline V gene lookup returns CDR1 MDHEN and CDR2 SYDVKM. Trimming stripped 7 bases from V and 0 bases from J, with 15 bases between. This CDR3 is 15 amino acids long. Written as DNA, the CDR3 is TGTGCCAGCACCGGAGCAGAGTACCACCAAGAGACCCAGTACTTC. As protein: CASTGAEYHQETQYF.

J is TRBJ2-3 and V is TRBV11-2, with D perhaps matching TRBD2 (7 bases). Germline values: CDR1 SGHAT, CDR2 FQNNGV. The CDR3 length is 13 residues. V dropped 1 base and J dropped 11 bases, with 13 bases sitting between them. The CDR3 loop is CASSLVSGGWQYF. The CDR3 DNA is TGTGCCAGCAGCTTAGTTTCGGGGGGCTGGCAGTATTTT. Looking up the rest from reference TRBV11-2 and TRBJ2-3 gives the full variable domain: EAGVAQSPRYKIIEKRQSVAFWCNPISGHATLYWYQQILGQGPKLLIQFQNNGVVDDSQLPKDRFSAERLKGVDSTLKIQPAKLEDSAVYLCASSLVSGGWQYFGPGTRLTVL.

This clone was picked up a small number of times. The chain carries TRBV19 and TRBJ1-1, with D unclear. This CDR3 contains 15 residues. Germline CDR1 is LNHDA and CDR2 is SQIVND (reference sequence). V lost 0 bases to trimming and J lost 1 base, with 9 bases between them. The CDR3 nucleotides read TGTGCCAGTAGTATAGATAAGAGCGGGAACACTGAAGCTTTCTTT. Translating it yields CASSIDKSGNTEAFF.

This clone was observed a few times. The chain joins TRBV7-9 to TRBJ2-2; TRBD1 aligns across 9 bases. In germline, CDR1 is SEHNR, CDR2 FQNEAQ (reference sequence). The CDR3 length is 15 residues. V dropped 4 bases and J dropped 3; count of bases not matched to a gene: 3. CDR3 loop: CASSSGQGDTGELFF. The CDR3 bases are TGTGCCAGCAGCTCGGGACAGGGAGACACCGGGGAGCTGTTTTTT.